Detailed here is one T cell receptor (beta chain). The source of the sample is a study of blood T cell repertoires in COVID-19. Study information: Italy, Spain and the United States were the sources of the convalescent and acute COVID-19 samples. PBMCs, B-cell-depleted T cells, or T cells were the source of the cDNA or gDNA that made up the material.

In the authors' workflow: Using reference gene primer amplification, nucleated cell counts were estimated. Produced via immunoSEQ multiplex PCR; TCRdb's table is partial and in-frame only. The V and J calls and the clone size are those of that table, but D and trimming were determined from the DNA. The sample has some 70,000 clones; 75% to 85% are singletons. Germline assignment: CDR1 SNHLY and CDR2 FYNNEI. After removal of 5 bases from V and 1 base from J, the junction contained 6 bases not matched to a gene. The CDR3 extends over 15 amino acids. The receptor was isolated from a man older than 75 with acute or convalescent COVID-19. The specimen was peripheral blood. The rearrangement links TRBV2 to TRBJ2-5, with 8 bases identical to TRBD1. Here the CDR3 DNA reads TGTGCCAGCAGTCGACAGGGGATTGGCCAAGAGACCCAGTACTTC. Translation: CASSRQGIGQETQYF.